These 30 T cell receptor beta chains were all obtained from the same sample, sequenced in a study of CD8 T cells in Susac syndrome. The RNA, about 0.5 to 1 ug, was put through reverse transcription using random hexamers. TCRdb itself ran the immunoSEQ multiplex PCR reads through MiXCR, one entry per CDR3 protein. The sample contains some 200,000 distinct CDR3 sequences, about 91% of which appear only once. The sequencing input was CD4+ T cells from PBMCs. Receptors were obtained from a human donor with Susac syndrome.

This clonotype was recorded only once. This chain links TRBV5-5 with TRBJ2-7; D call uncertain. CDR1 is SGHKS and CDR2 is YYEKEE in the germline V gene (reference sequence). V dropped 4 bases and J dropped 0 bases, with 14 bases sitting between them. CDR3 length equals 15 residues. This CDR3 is CASSINRALSYEQYF. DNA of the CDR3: TGTGCCAGCAGCATCAATCGGGCGCTCTCCTACGAGCAGTACTTC.

CDR3 in amino acids: CASSVGGTFPGELFF. In DNA, the CDR3 is TGTGCCAGCAGCGTAGGAGGGACATTCCCCGGGGAGCTGTTTTTT. The rearrangement links TRBV9 to TRBJ2-2; tentative D call: TRBD1 (6 bases). The CDR3 sequence is 15 residues long. The V and J ends lost 0 bases and 6 bases respectively, with 12 bases between them. CDR1 is SGDLS and CDR2 is YYNGEE in the germline V gene.

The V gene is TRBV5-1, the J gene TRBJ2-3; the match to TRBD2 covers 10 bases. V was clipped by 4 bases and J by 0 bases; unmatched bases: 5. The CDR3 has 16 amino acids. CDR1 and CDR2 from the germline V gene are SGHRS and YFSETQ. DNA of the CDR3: TGCGCCAGCAGCCGAACTAGCGGGGTTAGCACAGATACGCAGTATTTT. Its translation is CASSRTSGVSTDTQYF.

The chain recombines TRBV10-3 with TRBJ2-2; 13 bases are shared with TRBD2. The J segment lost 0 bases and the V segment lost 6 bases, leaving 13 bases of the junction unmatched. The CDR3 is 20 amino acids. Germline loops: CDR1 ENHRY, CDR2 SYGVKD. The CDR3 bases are TGTGCCATCAGCCCGGGACTAGCGGGATCCTTGAACGCGAACACCGGGGAGCTGTTTTTT. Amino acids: CAISPGLAGSLNANTGELFF.

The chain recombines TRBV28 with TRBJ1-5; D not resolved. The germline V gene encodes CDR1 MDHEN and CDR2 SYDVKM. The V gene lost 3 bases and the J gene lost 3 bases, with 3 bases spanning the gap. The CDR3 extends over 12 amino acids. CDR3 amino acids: CASSFANQPQHF. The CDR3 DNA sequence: TGTGCCAGCAGTTTTGCCAATCAGCCCCAGCATTTT. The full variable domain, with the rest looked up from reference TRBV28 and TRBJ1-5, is DVKVTQSSRYLVKRTGEKVFLECVQDMDHENMFWYRQDPGLGLRLIYFSYDVKMKEKGDIPEGYSVSREKKERFSLILESASTNQTSMYLCASSFANQPQHFGDGTRLSIL.

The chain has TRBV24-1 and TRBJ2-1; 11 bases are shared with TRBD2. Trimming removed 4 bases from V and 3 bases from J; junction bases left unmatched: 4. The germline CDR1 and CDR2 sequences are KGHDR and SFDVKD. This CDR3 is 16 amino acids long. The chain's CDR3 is CATSDSGTSGYNEQFF. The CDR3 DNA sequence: TGTGCCACCAGTGACTCCGGGACTAGCGGCTACAATGAGCAGTTCTTC.

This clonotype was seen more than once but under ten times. CDR3: CASSLGGPTIYGYTF. CDR3 coding DNA: TGTGCCAGCAGCTTAGGTGGCCCCACGATCTATGGCTACACCTTC. The chain has TRBV7-2 and TRBJ1-2; D unclear. V was shortened by 1 base and J by 4 bases, with 13 bases between the two germline ends. CDR3 length: 15 amino acids. The germline V gene has CDR1 SGHTA and CDR2 FQGNSA.

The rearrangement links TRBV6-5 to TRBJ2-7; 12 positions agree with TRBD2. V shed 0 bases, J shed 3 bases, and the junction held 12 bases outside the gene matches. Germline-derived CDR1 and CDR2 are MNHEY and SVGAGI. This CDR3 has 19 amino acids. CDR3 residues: CASSYSSLAGGSEVYEQYF. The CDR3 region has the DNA TGTGCCAGCAGTTACTCCTCCCTAGCGGGAGGGTCGGAGGTCTACGAGCAGTACTTC.

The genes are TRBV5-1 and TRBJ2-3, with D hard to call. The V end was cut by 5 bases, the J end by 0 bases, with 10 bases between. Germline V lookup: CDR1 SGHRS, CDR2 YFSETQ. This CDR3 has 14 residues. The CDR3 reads CASSTQTSTDTQYF. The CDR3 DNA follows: TGCGCCAGCAGTACACAAACTAGCACAGATACGCAGTATTTT. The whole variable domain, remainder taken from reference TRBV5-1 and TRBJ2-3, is KAGVTQTPRYLIKTRGQQVTLSCSPISGHRSVSWYQQTPGQGLQFLFEYFSETQRNKGNFPGRFSGRQFSNSRSEMNVSTLELGDSALYLCASSTQTSTDTQYFGPGTRLTVL.

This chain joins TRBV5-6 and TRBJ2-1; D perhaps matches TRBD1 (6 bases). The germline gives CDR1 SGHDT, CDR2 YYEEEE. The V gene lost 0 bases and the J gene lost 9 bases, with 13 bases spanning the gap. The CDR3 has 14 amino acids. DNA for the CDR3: TGTGCCAGCAGCTTGGGACAGGTTCATCGTGAGCAGTTCTTC. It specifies CASSLGQVHREQFF.

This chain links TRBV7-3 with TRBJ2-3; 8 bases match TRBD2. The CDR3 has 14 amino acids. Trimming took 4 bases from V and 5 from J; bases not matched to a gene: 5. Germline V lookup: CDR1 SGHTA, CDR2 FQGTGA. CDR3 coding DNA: TGTGCCAGCAGCTCCCGGGGGGGCGAAGATACGCAGTATTTT. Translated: CASSSRGGEDTQYF.

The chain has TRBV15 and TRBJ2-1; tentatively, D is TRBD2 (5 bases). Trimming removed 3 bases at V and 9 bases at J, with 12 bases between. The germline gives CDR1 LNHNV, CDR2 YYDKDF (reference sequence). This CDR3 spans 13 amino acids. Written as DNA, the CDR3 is TGTGCCACCAGCAGTGAGGAGGTCGGTGAGCAGTTCTTC. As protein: CATSSEEVGEQFF.

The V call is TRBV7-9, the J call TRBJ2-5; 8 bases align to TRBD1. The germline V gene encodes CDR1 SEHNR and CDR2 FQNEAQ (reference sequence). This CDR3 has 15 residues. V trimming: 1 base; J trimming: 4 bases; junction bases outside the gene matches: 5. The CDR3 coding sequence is TGTGCCAGCAGCTTAGGGACAGGGCTTCGAGAGACCCAGTACTTC. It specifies CASSLGTGLRETQYF.

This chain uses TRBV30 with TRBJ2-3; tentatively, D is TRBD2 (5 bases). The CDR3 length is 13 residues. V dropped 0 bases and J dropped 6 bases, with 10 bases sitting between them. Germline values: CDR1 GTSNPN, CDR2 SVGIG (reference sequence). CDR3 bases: TGTGCCTGGAGTGTAAAGGGAGCGGATACGCAGTATTTT. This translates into CAWSVKGADTQYF.

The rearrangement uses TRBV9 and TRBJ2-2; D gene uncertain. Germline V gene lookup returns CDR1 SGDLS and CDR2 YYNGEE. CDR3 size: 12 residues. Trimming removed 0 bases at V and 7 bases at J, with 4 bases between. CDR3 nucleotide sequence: TGTGCCAGCAGCGTAGCTATCGGGGAGCTGTTTTTT. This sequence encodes CASSVAIGELFF.

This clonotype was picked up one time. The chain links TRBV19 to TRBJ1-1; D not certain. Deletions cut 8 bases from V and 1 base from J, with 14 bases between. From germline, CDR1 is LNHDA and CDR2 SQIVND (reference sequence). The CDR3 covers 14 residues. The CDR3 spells CASHLEGRNTEAFF. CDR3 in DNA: TGTGCCAGTCACCTCGAAGGGAGGAACACTGAAGCTTTCTTT.

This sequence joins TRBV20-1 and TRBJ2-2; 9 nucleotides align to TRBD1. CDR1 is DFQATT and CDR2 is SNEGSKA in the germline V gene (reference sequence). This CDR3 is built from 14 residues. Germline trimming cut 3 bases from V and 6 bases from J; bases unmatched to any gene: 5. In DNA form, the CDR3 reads TGCAGTGCTAGTACAGGGGGCGCGCCCGGGGAGCTGTTTTTT. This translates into CSASTGGAPGELFF.

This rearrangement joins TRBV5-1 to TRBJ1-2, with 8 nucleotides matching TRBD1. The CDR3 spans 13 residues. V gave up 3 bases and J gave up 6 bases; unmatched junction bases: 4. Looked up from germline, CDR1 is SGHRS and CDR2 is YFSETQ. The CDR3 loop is CASSWTGSDGYTF. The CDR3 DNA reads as TGCGCCAGCAGCTGGACAGGGTCGGATGGCTACACCTTC. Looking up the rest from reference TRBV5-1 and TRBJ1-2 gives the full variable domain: KAGVTQTPRYLIKTRGQQVTLSCSPISGHRSVSWYQQTPGQGLQFLFEYFSETQRNKGNFPGRFSGRQFSNSRSEMNVSTLELGDSALYLCASSWTGSDGYTFGSGTRLTVV.

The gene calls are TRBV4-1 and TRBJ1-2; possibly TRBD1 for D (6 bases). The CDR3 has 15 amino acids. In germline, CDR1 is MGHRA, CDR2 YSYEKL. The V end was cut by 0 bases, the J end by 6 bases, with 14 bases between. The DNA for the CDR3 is TGCGCCAGCAGCCAAGAGGGGGGGGCAACTGATGGCTACACCTTC. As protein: CASSQEGGATDGYTF.

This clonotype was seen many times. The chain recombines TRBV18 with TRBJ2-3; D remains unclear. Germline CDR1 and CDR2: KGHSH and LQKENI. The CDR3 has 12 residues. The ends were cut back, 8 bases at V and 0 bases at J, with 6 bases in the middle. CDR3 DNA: TGTGCCAGCAGCCCTAGCACAGATACGCAGTATTTT. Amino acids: CASSPSTDTQYF.

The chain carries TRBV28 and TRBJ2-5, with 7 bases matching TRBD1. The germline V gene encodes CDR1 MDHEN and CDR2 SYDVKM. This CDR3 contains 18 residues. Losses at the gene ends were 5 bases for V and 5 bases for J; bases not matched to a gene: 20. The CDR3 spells CASSTRAPTTGARETQYF. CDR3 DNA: TGTGCCAGCAGTACCCGAGCACCAACCACAGGGGCGCGGGAGACCCAGTACTTC.

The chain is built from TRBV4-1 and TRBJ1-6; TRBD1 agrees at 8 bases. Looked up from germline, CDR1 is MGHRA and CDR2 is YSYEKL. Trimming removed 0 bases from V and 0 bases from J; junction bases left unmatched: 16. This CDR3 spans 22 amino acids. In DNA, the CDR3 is TGCGCCAGCAGCCAAGAGGTCCTGGGGGCCAGGGGGCGCGTCTCCTATAATTCACCCCTCCACTTT. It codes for CASSQEVLGARGRVSYNSPLHF.

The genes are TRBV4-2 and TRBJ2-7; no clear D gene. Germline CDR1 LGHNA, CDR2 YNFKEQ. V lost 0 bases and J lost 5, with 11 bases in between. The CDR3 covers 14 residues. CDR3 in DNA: TGTGCCAGCAGCCAAGATCTGAGGTCGGACGAGCAGTACTTC. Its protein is CASSQDLRSDEQYF.

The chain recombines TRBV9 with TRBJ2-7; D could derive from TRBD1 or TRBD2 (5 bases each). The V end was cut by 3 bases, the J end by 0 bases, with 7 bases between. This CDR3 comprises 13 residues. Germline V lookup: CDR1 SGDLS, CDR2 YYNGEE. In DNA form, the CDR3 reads TGTGCCAGCAGCGAGGGGAGCTCCTACGAGCAGTACTTC. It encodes CASSEGSSYEQYF.

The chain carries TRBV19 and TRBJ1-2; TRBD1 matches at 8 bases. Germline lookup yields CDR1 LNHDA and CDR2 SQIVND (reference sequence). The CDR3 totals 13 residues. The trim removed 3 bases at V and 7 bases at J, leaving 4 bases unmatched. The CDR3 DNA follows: TGTGCCAGTAGTATGCGAGGACAGGGTGGCTACACCTTC. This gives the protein CASSMRGQGGYTF.

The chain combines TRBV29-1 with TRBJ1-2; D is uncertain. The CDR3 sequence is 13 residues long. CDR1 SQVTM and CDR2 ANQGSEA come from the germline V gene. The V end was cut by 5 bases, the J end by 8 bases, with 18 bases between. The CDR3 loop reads CSVRIASVLGYTF. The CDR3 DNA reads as TGCAGCGTTCGTATCGCCTCTGTCTTAGGCTACACCTTC.

The chain's CDR3 is CASSWTGTATGRDTQYF. CDR3 coding DNA: TGCGCCAGCAGCTGGACCGGGACCGCGACCGGGAGGGATACGCAGTATTTT. The chain combines TRBV5-1 with TRBJ2-3, with 7 bases aligning to TRBD2. V lost 3 bases, J lost 6 bases, and 16 bases stayed unmatched. The CDR3 extends over 17 amino acids. Per the germline V gene, CDR1 is SGHRS and CDR2 is YFSETQ.

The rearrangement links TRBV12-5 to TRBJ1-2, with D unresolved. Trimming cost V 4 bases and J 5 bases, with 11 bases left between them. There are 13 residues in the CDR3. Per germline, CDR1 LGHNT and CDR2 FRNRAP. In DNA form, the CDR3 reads TGTGCTAGTGGTTCAGGACTGTCGTATGGCTACACCTTC. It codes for CASGSGLSYGYTF. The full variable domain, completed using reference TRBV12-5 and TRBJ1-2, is DARVTQTPRHKVTEMGQEVTMRCQPILGHNTVFWYRQTMMQGLELLAYFRNRAPLDDSGMPKDRFSAEMPDATLATLKIQPSEPRDSAVYFCASGSGLSYGYTFGSGTRLTVV.

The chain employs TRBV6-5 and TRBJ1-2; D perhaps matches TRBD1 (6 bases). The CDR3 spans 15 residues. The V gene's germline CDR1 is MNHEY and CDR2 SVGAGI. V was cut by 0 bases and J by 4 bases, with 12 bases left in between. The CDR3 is CASSYSKGDLYGYTF. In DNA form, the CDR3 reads TGTGCCAGCAGTTACTCGAAGGGGGACCTCTATGGCTACACCTTC.

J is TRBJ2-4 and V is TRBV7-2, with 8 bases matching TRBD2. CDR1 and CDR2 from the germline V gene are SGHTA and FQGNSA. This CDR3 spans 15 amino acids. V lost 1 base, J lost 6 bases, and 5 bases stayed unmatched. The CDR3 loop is CASSLVSTSGNIQYF. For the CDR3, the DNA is TGTGCCAGCAGCTTAGTTAGCACTAGCGGAAACATTCAGTACTTC.